Listed here are 29 T cell receptor beta chains from one sample, sequenced in a study of T cells in Graves' hyperthyroidism and ophthalmopathy. TCR beta CDR3 regions were amplified from RNA. Carried out on the TCR CDR3, a first-round RT-PCR used the HTBI primer set. TCRdb re-called the multiplex PCR reads through MiXCR, storing one row per CDR3 protein. Here the sample spans under 350,000 distinct CDR3 sequences, approximately 15% being singletons. Specimen: blood. The receptors come from a woman aged 55-69 years with Graves' ophthalmopathy.

Note on this clonotype: Just one base apart from a much larger clone, this may be a read error. This sequence joins TRBV28 and TRBJ1-4; possible D gene TRBD1, 5 bases. The germline V gene encodes CDR1 MDHEN and CDR2 SYDVKM. This CDR3 region has 14 residues. This CDR3 is CASSRQQDNDKLFF. The CDR3 DNA follows: TGTGCCAGCAGCCGACAGCAGGATAATGACAAACTGTTTTTT.

Remarks on this clonotype: This may be a read error: a much more frequent sequence differs by one nucleotide. This chain links TRBV5-1 with TRBJ1-1; D may be TRBD1 (5 bases). Germline V gene lookup returns CDR1 SGHRS and CDR2 YFSETQ. This CDR3 is built from 16 residues. The CDR3 nucleotides are TGCGCCGGCAGCTTGGAGGCGGGTGCAGGGACGACTGAAGCTTTCTTT. This translates into CAGSLEAGAGTTEAFF.

This clonotype was seen more than once but under ten times. The chain has TRBV3-1 and TRBJ2-7, with D possibly matching TRBD1 (6 bases). Germline lookup yields CDR1 LGHDT and CDR2 YNNKEL (reference sequence). The CDR3 is 16 amino acids. Trimming left V 3 bases short and J 5 bases short, with 20 bases between. In DNA, the CDR3 is TGTGCCAGCAGCCAGCCAGGGGCGTCCGCGGCTGACGAGCAGTACTTC. This translates into CASSQPGASAADEQYF.

This clonotype was seen a few times. The chain has TRBV20-1 and TRBJ1-2; TRBD1 is a possible D gene (6 bases). Germline loops: CDR1 DFQATT, CDR2 SNEGSKA (reference sequence). The CDR3 runs to 15 residues. V lost 1 base to trimming and J lost 5 bases, with 17 bases between them. CDR3 protein: CSARVSGEGNYGYTF. The CDR3 DNA sequence: TGCAGTGCTAGAGTCTCAGGGGAGGGGAATTATGGCTACACCTTC.

This clonotype has more than one count but fewer than ten. V is TRBV5-4 and J is TRBJ2-5; the match to TRBD2 covers 8 bases. The V and J ends lost 0 bases and 5 bases, in that order; junction bases with no gene match: 6. The CDR3 covers 15 residues. CDR1 is SGHNT, CDR2 YYREEE, per germline (reference sequence). CDR3 region: CASSLEAGVGETQYF. As DNA, the CDR3 is TGTGCCAGCAGCTTGGAAGCGGGAGTGGGGGAGACCCAGTACTTC.

About this clonotype: This may stem from a read error, because a much larger clone lies one nucleotide away. This sequence joins TRBV27 and TRBJ2-3; D is uncertain. Looked up from germline, CDR1 is MNHEY and CDR2 is SMNVEV (reference sequence). Trimming shortened V by 6 bases and J by 0 bases, and 19 bases separated the two germline ends. This CDR3 is built from 17 residues. The CDR3 region is CASSPRSDLLSTDTQYF. The CDR3 DNA reads as TGTGCCAGCAGCCCTCGGTCAGACCTCTTAAGCACAGATACGCAGTATTTT.

This clonotype was seen repeatedly, ten times or more. V gene TRBV27 combines with J gene TRBJ2-1; tentative D call: TRBD2 (7 bases). Germline values: CDR1 MNHEY, CDR2 SMNVEV (reference sequence). Trimming pared 0 bases from V and 9 bases from J, leaving 21 bases between. This CDR3 is built from 17 residues. Here the CDR3 reads CASSLSVGLAEGGEQFF. The CDR3 bases are TGTGCCAGCAGTTTATCTGTAGGGCTAGCGGAGGGGGGTGAGCAGTTCTTC.

This clonotype turned up a few times. The V gene is TRBV10-3, the J gene TRBJ2-1; 9 positions agree with TRBD1. V shed 4 bases and J 5 bases; nucleotides not matched to a gene: 9. From germline, CDR1 is ENHRY and CDR2 SYGVKD. The CDR3 is 16 residues long. Here the CDR3 reads CAISGQGGVAHNEQFF. Written as DNA, the CDR3 is TGTGCCATCAGTGGACAGGGGGGAGTGGCGCACAATGAGCAGTTCTTC.

In its sample, this clonotype was seen a few times. The chain carries TRBV6-2 or TRBV6-3 and TRBJ2-2, with D possibly matching TRBD1 (6 bases). Trimming pared 2 bases from V and 4 bases from J, leaving 14 bases between. The germline CDR1 and CDR2 sequences are MNHEY and SVGEGT. CDR3 length equals 16 residues. As DNA, the CDR3 is TGTGCCAGCAGTTACACCCTCATCAGGGGCACCGGGGAGCTGTTTTTT. Protein product: CASSYTLIRGTGELFF.

This clonotype was counted ten times or more. The chain recombines TRBV5-1 with TRBJ2-3; D not certain. CDR3 length: 15 residues. Germline lookup yields CDR1 SGHRS and CDR2 YFSETQ. Trimming stripped 0 bases from V and 0 bases from J, with 8 bases between. CDR3 nucleotide sequence: TGCGCCAGCAGCTTGGAAAGACCTAGCACAGATACGCAGTATTTT. Translating gives CASSLERPSTDTQYF.

This clonotype was seen ten or more times. The chain joins TRBV6-2 or TRBV6-3 to TRBJ1-5; 8 bases map to TRBD1. Germline CDR1 reads MNHEY; CDR2 reads SVGEGT. This CDR3 region has 15 residues. The trim removed 2 bases at V and 6 bases at J, leaving 6 bases unmatched. CDR3 nucleotide sequence: TGTGCCAGCAGTTACGGGACAGGAAACATTCAGCCCCAGCATTTT. It codes for CASSYGTGNIQPQHF.

The chain carries TRBV7-2 and TRBJ2-7; D possibly matches TRBD1 or TRBD2 (5 bases each). CDR1 SGHTA and CDR2 FQGNSA come from the germline V gene. Trimming took off 2 bases at V and 7 bases at J, with 18 bases between the two ends. This CDR3 region has 15 residues. The chain's CDR3 is CASSLWKSGSGEQYF. DNA of the CDR3: TGTGCCAGCAGCTTATGGAAGTCAGGGAGTGGTGAGCAGTACTTC.

This clonotype was counted between two and nine times. The chain carries TRBV6-9 and TRBJ2-5, with D perhaps matching TRBD1 (5 bases). Germline lookup yields CDR1 MNHGY and CDR2 SVAAGI. The CDR3 loop spans 11 amino acids. Trimming removed 3 bases at V and 11 bases at J, with 10 bases between. CDR3 sequence (DNA): TGTGCCAGCAGTTACACCGGACAACAGTACTTC. Amino acids: CASSYTGQQYF.

This chain uses TRBV6-2 or TRBV6-3 with TRBJ1-4; TRBD1 agrees at 8 bases. V shed 0 bases and J 4 bases; nucleotides not matched to a gene: 1. CDR3 length: 15 amino acids. Germline V gene sequence: CDR1 MNHEY, CDR2 SVGEGT. CDR3 sequence: CASSYSTGGNEKLFF. The CDR3 DNA reads TGTGCCAGCAGTTACTCTACAGGGGGTAATGAAAAACTGTTTTTT.

The J gene is TRBJ2-7, the V gene TRBV4-1, with TRBD1 identical over 8 bases. Germline V gene lookup returns CDR1 MGHRA and CDR2 YSYEKL. This CDR3 is built from 14 residues. The V gene end was trimmed by 1 base and the J gene end by 5 bases; junction bases not matched to a gene: 4. In DNA form, the CDR3 reads TGCGCCAGCAGCCAAGGACAGGGGTATAACGAGCAGTACTTC. Encoded protein: CASSQGQGYNEQYF.

This clonotype was seen many times. The J gene is TRBJ2-3, the V gene TRBV7-6; D not resolved. This CDR3 is 14 amino acids long. The germline CDR1 and CDR2 sequences are SGHVS and FNYEAQ. V shed 2 bases and J shed 1 base, with 7 bases lying between them. The CDR3 here is CASSLMVGTDTQYF. DNA of the CDR3: TGTGCCAGCAGCTTAATGGTAGGCACAGATACGCAGTATTTT.

This clonotype was picked up many times. The chain joins TRBV3-1 to TRBJ1-2, with 10 bases lining up with TRBD1. The CDR3 extends over 15 amino acids. J gave up 2 bases and V 1 base, and 1 base lay outside the gene matches. Germline V lookup: CDR1 LGHDT, CDR2 YNNKEL (reference sequence). CDR3 protein: CASSQATGGNYGYTF. For the CDR3, the DNA is TGTGCCAGCAGCCAAGCGACAGGGGGCAACTATGGCTACACCTTC.

This clonotype has a count of ten or more. V usage is TRBV24-1 and J usage is TRBJ2-3; 7 bases align to TRBD2. The CDR3 totals 17 residues. The trim removed 4 bases at V and 0 bases at J, leaving 9 bases unmatched. Germline V CDR1 and CDR2: KGHDR, SFDVKD. CDR3 nucleotide sequence: TGTGCCACCAGTGAGGGGTCTCAGCGGGATAGCACAGATACGCAGTATTTT. It specifies CATSEGSQRDSTDTQYF.

The chain links TRBV4-2 to TRBJ2-3, with 15 bases lining up with TRBD2. Looked up from germline, CDR1 is LGHNA and CDR2 is YNFKEQ. There are 16 residues in the CDR3. The V and J ends lost 4 bases and 3 bases, in that order; junction bases with no gene match: 2. In DNA form, the CDR3 reads TGTGCCAGCAGCCCGGGACTAGCGGGAGGAACAGATACGCAGTATTTT. This translates into CASSPGLAGGTDTQYF.

This clonotype was detected many times. The chain couples TRBV28 to TRBJ2-5; the D gene could be TRBD1 or TRBD2 (5 bases each). Germline V gene data show CDR1 as MDHEN and CDR2 as SYDVKM. The CDR3 is 13 amino acids. V was pared by 8 bases and J by 1 base, with 11 bases between. The CDR3 spells CASGPGTQETQYF. In nucleotides, the CDR3 is TGTGCCAGCGGTCCAGGGACCCAAGAGACCCAGTACTTC. Combining the CDR3 with reference TRBV28 and TRBJ2-5 gives the whole variable domain DVKVTQSSRYLVKRTGEKVFLECVQDMDHENMFWYRQDPGLGLRLIYFSYDVKMKEKGDIPEGYSVSREKKERFSLILESASTNQTSMYLCASGPGTQETQYFGPGTRLLVL.

This clonotype was recorded a few times. The rearrangement joins TRBV5-1 to TRBJ1-1; TRBD1 matches 10 bases. CDR3 length: 15 residues. J lost 3 bases, V lost 6 bases, and 8 bases had no gene match. Germline V gene sequence: CDR1 SGHRS, CDR2 YFSETQ. CDR3 nucleotides: TGCGCCAGCACGACTTTGGGACAGGGGTACACTGAAGCTTTCTTT. As protein: CASTTLGQGYTEAFF.

This clonotype was counted many times. The rearrangement joins TRBV28 to TRBJ2-7; 9 bases map to TRBD2. Trimming at V came to 2 bases and at J to 3 bases, leaving 2 bases not matched to a gene. The germline CDR1 and CDR2 sequences are MDHEN and SYDVKM. The CDR3 runs 14 residues. CDR3 loop: CASSLAGGVYEQYF. The CDR3 DNA is TGTGCCAGCAGTTTAGCGGGAGGGGTCTACGAGCAGTACTTC. The full variable domain, with the rest looked up from reference TRBV28 and TRBJ2-7, is DVKVTQSSRYLVKRTGEKVFLECVQDMDHENMFWYRQDPGLGLRLIYFSYDVKMKEKGDIPEGYSVSREKKERFSLILESASTNQTSMYLCASSLAGGVYEQYFGPGTRLTVT.

This clonotype was seen at least ten times. The rearrangement uses TRBV20-1 and TRBJ2-3; no reliable D call. The CDR3 consists of 11 residues. Germline-derived CDR1 and CDR2 are DFQATT and SNEGSKA (reference sequence). Trimming took off 0 bases at V and 9 bases at J, with 7 bases between the two ends. CDR3 sequence (DNA): TGCAGTGCTAGAGAAACTTTCACGCAGTATTTT. Amino acids: CSARETFTQYF.

This clonotype appeared many times. The gene calls are TRBV20-1 and TRBJ1-2; no definite D call. This CDR3 contains 13 residues. Germline V gene data show CDR1 as DFQATT and CDR2 as SNEGSKA (reference sequence). Trimming removed 0 bases from V and 4 bases from J, with 9 bases in between. CDR3 sequence: CSARDDKVYGYTF. In nucleotides, the CDR3 is TGCAGTGCTAGAGATGATAAGGTCTATGGCTACACCTTC.

The table lists this clonotype with a count of one. The rearrangement links TRBV11-2 to TRBJ1-3; D ambiguous. Germline V gene sequence: CDR1 SGHAT, CDR2 FQNNGV. This CDR3 region has 15 residues. V dropped 7 bases and J dropped 0 bases, with 13 bases sitting between them. This CDR3 reads CASNPRPSSGNTIYF. CDR3 in DNA: TGTGCCAGCAACCCTCGACCTAGCTCTGGAAACACCATATATTTT.

At least ten counts were recorded for this clonotype. The chain recombines TRBV5-1 with TRBJ1-1, with TRBD1 matching over 7 bases. V trimming: 4 bases; J trimming: 3 bases; junction bases outside the gene matches: 6. The CDR3 spans 14 residues. The V gene's germline CDR1 is SGHRS and CDR2 YFSETQ. For the CDR3, the DNA is TGCGCCAGCAGCCAGACAGGGATGGACACTGAAGCTTTCTTT. The encoded protein is CASSQTGMDTEAFF. The full variable domain, in which reference TRBV5-1 and TRBJ1-1 provide the parts outside the CDR3, is KAGVTQTPRYLIKTRGQQVTLSCSPISGHRSVSWYQQTPGQGLQFLFEYFSETQRNKGNFPGRFSGRQFSNSRSEMNVSTLELGDSALYLCASSQTGMDTEAFFGQGTRLTVV.

The chain joins TRBV28 to TRBJ2-7; possibly TRBD1 for D (7 bases). The CDR3 is 14 residues long. The V and J ends lost 5 bases and 1 base respectively, with 12 bases between them. Germline V gene sequence: CDR1 MDHEN, CDR2 SYDVKM. CDR3 protein: CASSAPGGSYEQYF. The DNA for the CDR3 is TGTGCCAGCAGTGCCCCAGGGGGGTCCTACGAGCAGTACTTC. Full variable domain (missing parts from reference TRBV28 and TRBJ2-7): DVKVTQSSRYLVKRTGEKVFLECVQDMDHENMFWYRQDPGLGLRLIYFSYDVKMKEKGDIPEGYSVSREKKERFSLILESASTNQTSMYLCASSAPGGSYEQYFGPGTRLTVT.

This clonotype was found many times. The chain joins TRBV18 to TRBJ1-1; TRBD1 aligns across 7 bases. This CDR3 has 13 residues. The germline gives CDR1 KGHSH, CDR2 LQKENI. The ends lost 4 bases at V and 7 bases at J; junction bases unmatched: 6. Here the CDR3 DNA reads TGTGCCAGCTCACTGACAGGGTGGCTTGAAGCTTTCTTT. Its translation is CASSLTGWLEAFF.

This rearrangement joins TRBV29-1 to TRBJ2-1; TRBD1 agrees at 8 bases. Germline values: CDR1 SQVTM, CDR2 ANQGSEA. The ends lost 7 bases at V and 6 bases at J; junction bases unmatched: 8. CDR3 length equals 13 residues. The CDR3 loop reads CSAAPTGVNEQFF. CDR3 coding DNA: TGCAGCGCCGCTCCGACAGGGGTCAATGAGCAGTTCTTC.